This entry lists 5 T cell receptor beta chains sequenced from one sample in a study of blood T cells in healthy people across ages. A second PCR, run for roughly 7 to 12 cycles, used a sample-barcoded 5' primer plus a J-beta primer mix. TCRdb processed the 5' RACE reads anew with MiXCR; each CDR3 protein has one entry. The sample shows some 1,800,000 distinct CDR3 sequences, approximately 39% of them seen only once. The material sequenced was blood. The receptors stem from a human donor in good health.

The chain combines TRBV27 with TRBJ1-2, with D possibly TRBD1 on 6 matching bases. The CDR3 spans 15 residues. The V gene's germline CDR1 is MNHEY and CDR2 SMNVEV (reference sequence). The ends were cut back, 5 bases at V and 2 bases at J, with 15 bases in the middle. CDR3 bases: TGTGCCAGCAGTGAGACGACAGGTTTGAACTATGGCTACACCTTC. Its translation is CASSETTGLNYGYTF.

This clonotype has just a few counts. This chain joins TRBV6-5 and TRBJ1-2; D not certain. V gave up 2 bases and J gave up 8 bases, with 12 bases separating them. CDR1 MNHEY and CDR2 SVGAGI come from the germline V gene. The CDR3 contains 13 residues. CDR3 coding DNA: TGTGCCAGCAGTTACAGCGCGGTGGAAGGCTACACCTTC. Its translation is CASSYSAVEGYTF.

The rearrangement uses TRBV20-1 and TRBJ1-2; perhaps TRBD1 as D (6 bases). The CDR3 length is 11 residues. V lost 7 bases, J lost 4 bases, and 10 bases lay in between. Looked up from germline, CDR1 is DFQATT and CDR2 is SNEGSKA (reference sequence). In DNA form, the CDR3 reads TGCAGTGGCGTGGACAGCTATGGCTACACCTTC. Residues: CSGVDSYGYTF.

The chain uses TRBV7-3 and TRBJ2-5; TRBD1 or TRBD2 may be the D gene (5 bases each). The CDR3 consists of 14 residues. Germline loops: CDR1 SGHTA, CDR2 FQGTGA. V was pared by 1 base and J by 6 bases, with 12 bases between. The CDR3 here is CASSLNVGTKTQYF. CDR3 sequence (DNA): TGTGCCAGCAGCTTAAATGTAGGGACGAAGACCCAGTACTTC.

This chain joins TRBV28 and TRBJ1-1; D is unresolved. Per the germline V gene, CDR1 is MDHEN and CDR2 is SYDVKM. Trimming took off 3 bases at V and 0 bases at J, with 14 bases between the two ends. The CDR3 is made up of 16 amino acids. DNA of the CDR3: TGTGCCAGCAGTTTTTTACCTCGGGGAATGAACACTGAAGCTTTCTTT. This encodes CASSFLPRGMNTEAFF.